The clone carrying this T cell receptor beta chain was counted at least ten times. With TRAV- and TRBV-specific primers, first-strand cDNA was made, covering the alpha and beta chains. The authors amplified TCRs for 20 to 25 PCR cycles with a constant-region primer and a V-primer adapter. From the reads, TCRdb called clonotypes with MiXCR, one entry per CDR3 protein. The sample shows approximately 42,000 distinct CDR3 sequences, around 25% of them seen only once. This entry is derived from a study of low-dose radiotherapy and immunotherapy resistance in tumors. Study at large: Cohort 2 patients were irradiated with 1 Gy every two weeks, reaching 13 Gy over 26 weeks. The study administered intravenous cyclophosphamide at 200 mg/m2 every two weeks, one day ahead of radiation and immunotherapy.

Time point reported: after trial treatment. This sample's treatment: LDRT plus nivolumab, ipilimumab, low-dose cyclophosphamide and aspirin (RACIN trial). Trimming left V 5 bases short and J 7 bases short, with 23 bases between. Per germline, CDR1 SGHTA and CDR2 FQGNSA. The CDR3 loop spans 16 amino acids. This TCR derives from a male donor with prostate cancer. The sample was PBMCs, taken after low-dose radiotherapy plus immunotherapy. This sequence joins TRBV7-2 and TRBJ1-2; no reliable D call. The CDR3 bases are TGTGCCAGCAGCCCCCAGGAGGGCCCTAAGGTCTCTGGCTACACCTTC. Amino acid sequence: CASSPQEGPKVSGYTF. The full variable domain, rest sourced from reference TRBV7-2 and TRBJ1-2, is GAGVSQSPSNKVTEKGKDVELRCDPISGHTALYWYRQSLGQGLEFLIYFQGNSAPDKSGLPSDRFSAERTGGSVSTLTIQRTQQEDSAVYLCASSPQEGPKVSGYTFGSGTRLTVV.